One and the same sample provided the 8 T cell receptor beta chains below, sequenced in a study of T cells after yellow fever vaccination. TCRdb reanalysed the 5' RACE reads using MiXCR and keeps one entry per CDR3 protein. Among 280,000 or so distinct CDR3 sequences listed, around 10% were seen once. The sample in question was CD4+ T cells sorted from PBMCs, obtained 5 days after the yellow fever booster vaccination. These TCRs come from a man aged 18 to 35 who received the YFV17D yellow fever vaccine.

This clonotype was seen a few times. The chain combines TRBV2 with TRBJ1-1; TRBD1 matches at 7 bases. Germline CDR1 reads SNHLY; CDR2 reads FYNNEI. The V segment lost 6 bases and the J segment 1 base; nucleotides outside the gene matches: 8. CDR3 size: 15 residues. CDR3 residues: CASSAQGQANTEAFF. CDR3 bases: TGTGCCAGCAGCGCCCAAGGACAGGCGAACACTGAAGCTTTCTTT.

This clonotype was picked up a small number of times. This chain joins TRBV20-1 and TRBJ2-7; a weak D match, TRBD2 (7 bases). Trimming removed 7 bases from V and 6 bases from J, with 16 bases in between. This CDR3 is 12 amino acids long. Germline V gene data show CDR1 as DFQATT and CDR2 as SNEGSKA (reference sequence). The CDR3 loop is CSGLGGAGEQYF. The DNA of the CDR3 is TGCAGTGGCCTGGGGGGGGCCGGCGAGCAGTACTTC.

This clonotype showed up many times. The chain has TRBV4-3 and TRBJ1-3; no firm D call. The CDR3 runs 16 residues. V lost 0 bases and J 0 bases, leaving 9 bases between the germline ends. Germline values: CDR1 LGHNA, CDR2 YSLEER. The DNA for the CDR3 is TGCGCCAGCAGCCAAGATGCGCAGAGCTCTGGAAACACCATATATTTT. Amino acid sequence: CASSQDAQSSGNTIYF.

This rearrangement joins TRBV15 to TRBJ2-7; D may be TRBD2 (5 bases). Trimming took off 0 bases at V and 0 bases at J, with 9 bases between the two ends. The germline CDR1 and CDR2 sequences are LNHNV and YYDKDF (reference sequence). This CDR3 comprises 15 residues. The DNA for the CDR3 is TGTGCCACCAGCAGAGATGCGAGGGACTCCTACGAGCAGTACTTC. Translated, it gives CATSRDARDSYEQYF.

Ten or more counts support this clonotype. The V and J genes are TRBV7-2 and TRBJ2-5, with D perhaps assigned TRBD1 or TRBD2 (5 bases each). CDR1 and CDR2 from the germline V gene are SGHTA and FQGNSA. The CDR3 runs to 14 residues. The germline V and J ends were trimmed by 1 base and 0 bases, with 6 bases remaining between them. The DNA for the CDR3 is TGTGCCAGCAGCTTAGGGGGGTACCAAGAGACCCAGTACTTC. This encodes CASSLGGYQETQYF.

The rearrangement uses TRBV6-2 or TRBV6-3 and TRBJ2-7; 8 nucleotides align to TRBD1. The length of the CDR3 is 15 residues. Trimming removed 8 bases from V and 0 bases from J; junction bases left unmatched: 9. The germline gives CDR1 MNHEY, CDR2 SVGEGT. CDR3 region: CASWKVGTGSYEQYV. In nucleotides, the CDR3 is TGTGCCAGCTGGAAGGTGGGGACAGGCTCCTACGAGCAGTACGTC.

The genes are TRBV4-3 and TRBJ2-3; 11 bases agree with TRBD1. The V segment lost 0 bases and the J segment 0 bases; nucleotides outside the gene matches: 8. This CDR3 contains 19 residues. Germline CDR1 reads LGHNA; CDR2 reads YSLEER. CDR3: CASSQDRGQGVGSTDTQYF. CDR3 bases: TGCGCCAGCAGCCAAGATAGGGGACAGGGGGTGGGAAGCACAGATACGCAGTATTTT.

This clonotype occurred many times. The rearrangement joins TRBV6-1 to TRBJ2-3; 8 bases align to TRBD2. The CDR3 spans 15 residues. The germline gives CDR1 MNHNS, CDR2 SASEGT. V lost 7 bases and J lost 6; bases outside the gene matches: 12. Here the CDR3 DNA reads TGTGCCAGCAAGACCTTAGCGGGGCGAGCGGATACGCAGTATTTT. It encodes CASKTLAGRADTQYF.